The 17 T cell receptor beta chains below come from one sample, sequenced in a study of cytomegalovirus exposure and HLA in healthy donors. PCR used 60 Vbeta primers and 13 Jbeta primers. Measured with immunoSEQ multiplex PCR; TCRdb has only the in-frame clones, and not every one. Of 54,000 or so clones detected, about 73% appear once; the ten largest clones hold less than 20%. Sequencing was carried out using PBMCs. These receptors came from a woman aged 55 to 70 in good health and CMV-seropositive.

This chain joins TRBV19 and TRBJ1-1; D not resolved. There are 14 residues in the CDR3. CDR1 and CDR2 (germline): LNHDA, SQIVND (reference sequence). The V and J ends lost 3 bases and 1 base respectively, with 9 bases between them. CDR3 amino acids: CASSIAGANTEAFF. In DNA form, the CDR3 reads TGTGCCAGTAGTATTGCAGGCGCGAACACTGAAGCTTTCTTT.

The chain combines TRBV5-1 with TRBJ1-4; D gene unclear. Germline CDR1 is SGHRS and CDR2 is YFSETQ. Trimming removed 0 bases from V and 7 bases from J, with 16 bases in between. The CDR3 covers 16 residues. The CDR3 here is CASSLARPSLGEKLFF. The CDR3 nucleotides read TGCGCCAGCAGCTTGGCCAGGCCCTCCCTCGGTGAAAAACTGTTTTTT. Full variable domain (rest looked up from reference TRBV5-1 and TRBJ1-4): KAGVTQTPRYLIKTRGQQVTLSCSPISGHRSVSWYQQTPGQGLQFLFEYFSETQRNKGNFPGRFSGRQFSNSRSEMNVSTLELGDSALYLCASSLARPSLGEKLFFGSGTQLSVL.

This clone was counted between two and nine times. One end of the junction varies from germline; a read error may be responsible. The chain links TRBV7-9 to TRBJ1-5; D may be TRBD1 (5 bases). The germline CDR1 and CDR2 sequences are SEHNR and FQNEAQ (reference sequence). This CDR3 is 15 amino acids long. The CDR3 bases are TGTTCCAGCAGCTTAGGGGAGACCTACAATCAGCCCCAGCATTTT. Protein sequence: CSSSLGETYNQPQHF.

In its sample, this clone was seen a few times. The chain is built from TRBV5-4 and TRBJ2-1, with 8 bases fitting TRBD2. Germline V gene data show CDR1 as SGHNT and CDR2 as YYREEE (reference sequence). Losses at the gene ends were 3 bases for V and 8 bases for J; bases not matched to a gene: 16. CDR3 length: 17 residues. This CDR3 reads CASSSGGISGEWYEQFF. DNA of the CDR3: TGTGCCAGCAGCTCGGGCGGGATTAGCGGGGAATGGTATGAGCAGTTCTTC. Based on the CDR3 plus reference TRBV5-4 and TRBJ2-1, the full variable domain is ETGVTQSPTHLIKTRGQQVTLRCSSQSGHNTVSWYQQALGQGPQFIFQYYREEENGRGNFPPRFSGLQFPNYSSELNVNALELDDSALYLCASSSGGISGEWYEQFFGPGTRLTVL.

The chain has TRBV6-1 and TRBJ1-2; D gene ambiguous. The V and J ends lost 1 base and 7 bases respectively, with 7 bases between them. CDR3 size: 12 residues. In germline, CDR1 is MNHNS, CDR2 SASEGT. The CDR3 is CASSEVFVGYTF. The CDR3 region has the DNA TGTGCCAGCAGTGAAGTGTTCGTTGGCTACACCTTC.

The gene calls are TRBV30 and TRBJ1-5; the D is unclear. The CDR3 runs 14 residues. Trimming shortened V by 1 base and J by 6 bases, and 13 bases separated the two germline ends. Germline V CDR1 and CDR2: GTSNPN, SVGIG (reference sequence). In DNA, the CDR3 is TGTGCCTGGAGTGGCACTAAAGCCACTCAGCCCCAGCATTTT. Translated: CAWSGTKATQPQHF.

This chain links TRBV4-3 with TRBJ1-5; D not resolved. Per germline, CDR1 LGHNA and CDR2 YSLEER. The V and J ends lost 0 bases and 3 bases respectively, with 9 bases between them. CDR3 size: 15 residues. The CDR3 loop is CASSQDYSFNQPQHF. The CDR3 DNA is TGCGCCAGCAGCCAAGATTACTCGTTCAATCAGCCCCAGCATTTT.

The chain recombines TRBV5-5 with TRBJ1-1; 7 nucleotides agree with TRBD1. This CDR3 spans 14 amino acids. Losses at the gene ends were 2 bases for V and 3 bases for J; bases not matched to a gene: 4. Germline lookup yields CDR1 SGHKS and CDR2 YYEKEE (reference sequence). Here the CDR3 DNA reads TGTGCCAGCAGCTTCGAGGGGGCGGACACTGAAGCTTTCTTT. Encoded protein: CASSFEGADTEAFF.

The chain has TRBV9 and TRBJ1-2; 9 bases agree with TRBD1. V was pared by 4 bases and J by 8 bases, with 6 bases of the junction left unmatched. This CDR3 is built from 13 residues. CDR1 and CDR2 (germline): SGDLS, YYNGEE. CDR3 loop: CASSPIQGAGYTF. In DNA form, the CDR3 reads TGTGCCAGCAGCCCGATACAGGGGGCGGGCTACACCTTC.

The chain employs TRBV5-4 and TRBJ2-2, with no clear D. CDR1 SGHNT and CDR2 YYREEE come from the germline V gene (reference sequence). The CDR3 length is 13 residues. V lost 3 bases to trimming and J lost 5 bases, with 8 bases between them. The DNA for the CDR3 is TGTGCCAGCAGCTCCCGCCGGACCGGGGAGCTGTTTTTT. Amino acid sequence: CASSSRRTGELFF.

This clone was picked up a small number of times. The rearrangement joins TRBV19 to TRBJ2-2, with TRBD1 matching over 10 bases. The CDR3 extends over 16 amino acids. Germline-derived CDR1 and CDR2 are LNHDA and SQIVND (reference sequence). Trimming at V came to 5 bases and at J to 4 bases, leaving 7 bases not matched to a gene. The CDR3 DNA follows: TGTGCCAGTAGTCCGCGGGACAGGGGTTCCACCGGGGAGCTGTTTTTT. It codes for CASSPRDRGSTGELFF.

The chain combines TRBV5-6 with TRBJ1-2; a possible D gene is TRBD1 (6 bases). The CDR3 is 13 amino acids. Germline V CDR1 and CDR2: SGHDT, YYEEEE. The V gene lost 2 bases and the J gene lost 8 bases, with 13 bases spanning the gap. Here the CDR3 DNA reads TGTGCCAGCAGCTTCGGGGGGCCGGGCGGCTACACCTTC. Translated, it gives CASSFGGPGGYTF.

CDR3 amino acids: CASSGQGVYGYTF. In DNA, the CDR3 is TGTGCCAGCTCGGGCCAAGGGGTCTATGGCTACACCTTC. The V gene is TRBV9, the J gene TRBJ1-2; D might be TRBD1 (5 bases). From germline, CDR1 is SGDLS and CDR2 YYNGEE. The CDR3 spans 13 residues. Trimming cost V 7 bases and J 4 bases, with 14 bases left between them. The whole variable domain, remainder taken from reference TRBV9 and TRBJ1-2, is DSGVTQTPKHLITATGQRVTLRCSPRSGDLSVYWYQQSLDQGLQFLIQYYNGEERAKGNILERFSAQQFPDLHSELNLSSLELGDSALYFCASSGQGVYGYTFGSGTRLTVV.

The rearrangement joins TRBV7-2 to TRBJ1-1; D gene unclear. Trimming took off 5 bases at V and 0 bases at J, with 13 bases between the two ends. Looked up from germline, CDR1 is SGHTA and CDR2 is FQGNSA. This CDR3 has 15 amino acids. The CDR3 coding sequence is TGTGCCAGCAGCGTGTTAGCCCTGATGAACACTGAAGCTTTCTTT. Encoded protein: CASSVLALMNTEAFF.

This chain uses TRBV19 with TRBJ1-2; TRBD1 might be the D (5 bases). Trimming removed 3 bases from V and 5 bases from J, with 13 bases in between. This CDR3 comprises 14 residues. Per germline, CDR1 LNHDA and CDR2 SQIVND (reference sequence). In DNA, the CDR3 is TGTGCCAGTAGTATGACGCAGGGCGGTTATGGCTACACCTTC. This sequence encodes CASSMTQGGYGYTF.

This sequence joins TRBV6-1 and TRBJ2-3, with D maybe TRBD2 (6 bases). Trimming left V 5 bases short and J 0 bases short, with 12 bases between. The CDR3 is 15 amino acids. In germline, CDR1 is MNHNS, CDR2 SASEGT. CDR3 amino acids: CASSSTGTSTDTQYF. The CDR3 region has the DNA TGTGCCAGCAGTTCAACCGGGACTAGCACAGATACGCAGTATTTT.

The gene calls are TRBV5-4 and TRBJ2-5, with D unclear. The J call may be mistaken, given a closer DNA end match to TRBJ2-7. This CDR3 has 12 residues. Germline V gene lookup returns CDR1 SGHNT and CDR2 YYREEE (reference sequence). The CDR3 spells CASSLQSYEQYF. The CDR3 bases are TGTGCCAGCAGCTTACAGAGCTACGAGCAGTACTTC.